The source of this T cell receptor beta chain is a study of blood T cells in healthy people across ages. Study-level findings and limits: Reliance upon unsorted PBMCs precluded definitive naive versus antigen-experienced comparison. Significant beta diversity loss was already apparent by age around 36, declining roughly linearly.

This CDR3 contains 15 residues. The germline V gene encodes CDR1 SGHTA and CDR2 FQGNSA. V was cut by 5 bases and J by 11 bases, with 24 bases left in between. Turning to this clonotype: Its antigen is currently unknown.

A second roughly 6 to 11 cycle PCR used barcoded and J-beta primers. With 12 random nucleotides, a template-switch adaptor tagged each individual cDNA molecule. One entry per CDR3 protein, called by TCRdb with MiXCR from the 5' RACE reads. The table includes about 900,000 distinct CDR3 sequences, around 48% detected once. The study recruited healthy Caucasian donors from Russia who were aged roughly 6 to 90. V is TRBV7-2 and J is TRBJ2-5, with D perhaps TRBD2 (6 bases). The clonotype comes from a man aged 30 to 39 in good health. The sequencing sample was made of blood. CDR3 nucleotide sequence: TGTGCCAGCAGCGACGGGACTGTCCGGGGTAGAGAGCAGTACTTC. Residues: CASSDGTVRGREQYF.